Listed below are T cell receptor beta chains from one sample, sequenced in a study of T cells after yellow fever vaccination. TCRdb re-analysed the 5' RACE reads in MiXCR, keeping a single row per CDR3 protein. The table includes about 160,000 distinct CDR3 sequences, around 7.3% detected once. This material consisted of CD4+ T cells sorted from PBMCs, taken around 5 days after the first yellow fever vaccination. The receptors derive from a man aged 18 to 30 who received the YFV17D yellow fever vaccine. CDR3s include the opening cysteine and the closing phenylalanine or tryptophan. Each record gives: J gene, CDR3 length, V gene, D gene, CDR3 protein. The D gene is left open where the match is weak.

j_call: TRBJ2-3
cdr3_length: 13
v_call: TRBV20-1
d_call: .
cdr3_aa: CSATATTADTQYF

j_call: TRBJ2-3
cdr3_length: 15
v_call: TRBV5-1
d_call: .
cdr3_aa: CASSGPGASTDTQYF

j_call: TRBJ2-3
cdr3_length: 15
v_call: TRBV5-1
d_call: .
cdr3_aa: CASSLPVTDTDTQYF

j_call: TRBJ1-4
cdr3_length: 14
v_call: TRBV20-1
d_call: .
cdr3_aa: CSATLGAANEKLFF

j_call: TRBJ2-2
cdr3_length: 13
v_call: TRBV20-1
d_call: .
cdr3_aa: CSARATNTGELFF

j_call: TRBJ2-5
cdr3_length: 17
v_call: TRBV30
d_call: TRBD2
cdr3_aa: CAWSVRTAGGPLETQYF

j_call: TRBJ1-1
cdr3_length: 15
v_call: TRBV24-1
d_call: .
cdr3_aa: CATSDAGTGDTEAFF

j_call: TRBJ1-4
cdr3_length: 13
v_call: TRBV4-1
d_call: .
cdr3_aa: CASSQEGEEKLFF

j_call: TRBJ2-4
cdr3_length: 16
v_call: TRBV6-5
d_call: .
cdr3_aa: CASSYVWVVAKNIQYF

j_call: TRBJ1-1
cdr3_length: 15
v_call: TRBV20-1
d_call: .
cdr3_aa: CSAPGLGSLNTEAFF

j_call: TRBJ2-6
cdr3_length: 15
v_call: TRBV7-9
d_call: .
cdr3_aa: CASRRPSSGANVLTF

j_call: TRBJ2-2
cdr3_length: 12
v_call: TRBV25-1
d_call: .
cdr3_aa: CASSAQGGELFF

j_call: TRBJ2-3
cdr3_length: 14
v_call: TRBV10-3
d_call: .
cdr3_aa: CAISDQGQTDTQYF

j_call: TRBJ2-1
cdr3_length: 14
v_call: TRBV5-5
d_call: .
cdr3_aa: CASSPLGRGDEQFF

j_call: TRBJ2-5
cdr3_length: 13
v_call: TRBV5-1
d_call: .
cdr3_aa: CASSFWGGETQYF

j_call: TRBJ2-5
cdr3_length: 12
v_call: TRBV20-1
d_call: .
cdr3_aa: CSAKPVGQTQYF